The T cell receptor beta chain described here comes from a study of cytomegalovirus exposure and HLA in healthy donors. On the study more broadly: Within the Caucasian-associated ancestry cluster were 81% of the roughly 400 genotyped donors.

PCR was performed using 60 Vbeta and 13 Jbeta primers. The table came from immunoSEQ multiplex PCR; TCRdb's copy has only in-frame clones and leaves some out. The table lists 90,000 or so clones, around 76% of them singletons. There are 15 residues in the CDR3. Looked up from germline, CDR1 is SEHNR and CDR2 is FQNEAQ (reference sequence). This clone showed up just once. The antigen remains unidentified. Its ends do not fully match the called genes, so a read error is possible. The study's findings and limits: Follow-up analysis found HLA locus-dependent TCR association rates, highest for DRB1 and lowest for HLA-C. A later analysis found common viral pathogens apparently linked to several of the most significant clusters.

This TCR was sampled from a man aged 25-45 years in good health and CMV-seropositive. Sequences were obtained from PBMCs. The gene calls are TRBV7-9 and TRBJ2-5; TRBD1 matches at 8 bases. The CDR3 reads CSSSPLQGARETQYF. The CDR3 DNA reads TGTTCCAGCAGCCCGTTGCAGGGGGCGCGAGAGACCCAGTACTTC.